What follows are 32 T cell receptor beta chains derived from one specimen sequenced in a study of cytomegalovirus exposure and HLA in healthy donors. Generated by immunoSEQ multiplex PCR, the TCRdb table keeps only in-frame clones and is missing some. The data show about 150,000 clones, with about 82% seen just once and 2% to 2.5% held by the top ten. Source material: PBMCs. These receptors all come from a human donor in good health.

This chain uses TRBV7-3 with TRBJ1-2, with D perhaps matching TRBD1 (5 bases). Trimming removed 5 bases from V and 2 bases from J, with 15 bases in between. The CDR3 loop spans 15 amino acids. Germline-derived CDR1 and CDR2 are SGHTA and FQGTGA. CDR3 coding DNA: TGTGCCAGCAGCGCGCGGGACGGGAGCAACTATGGCTACACCTTC. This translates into CASSARDGSNYGYTF.

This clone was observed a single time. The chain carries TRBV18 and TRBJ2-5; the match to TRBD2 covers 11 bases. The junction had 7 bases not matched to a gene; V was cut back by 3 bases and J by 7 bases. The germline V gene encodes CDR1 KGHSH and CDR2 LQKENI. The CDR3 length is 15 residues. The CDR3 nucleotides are TGTGCCAGCTCACCTATGGGACTAGCGGACGGGACCCAGTACTTC. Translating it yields CASSPMGLADGTQYF.

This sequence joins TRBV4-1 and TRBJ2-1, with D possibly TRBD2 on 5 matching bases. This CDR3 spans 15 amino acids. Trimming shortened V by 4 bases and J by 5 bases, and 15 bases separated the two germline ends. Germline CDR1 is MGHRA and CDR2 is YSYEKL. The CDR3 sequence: CASSPNGKPDNEQFF. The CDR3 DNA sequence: TGCGCCAGCAGCCCTAACGGGAAGCCCGACAATGAGCAGTTCTTC.

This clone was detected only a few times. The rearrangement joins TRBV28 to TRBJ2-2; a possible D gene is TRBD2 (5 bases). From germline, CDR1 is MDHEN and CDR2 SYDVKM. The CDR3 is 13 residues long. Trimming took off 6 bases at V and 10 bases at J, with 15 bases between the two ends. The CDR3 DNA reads TGTGCCAGCAGGGACTCTTGGGCCCCGGAGCTGTTTTTT. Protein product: CASRDSWAPELFF. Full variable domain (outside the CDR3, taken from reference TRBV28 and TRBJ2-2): DVKVTQSSRYLVKRTGEKVFLECVQDMDHENMFWYRQDPGLGLRLIYFSYDVKMKEKGDIPEGYSVSREKKERFSLILESASTNQTSMYLCASRDSWAPELFFGEGSRLTVL.

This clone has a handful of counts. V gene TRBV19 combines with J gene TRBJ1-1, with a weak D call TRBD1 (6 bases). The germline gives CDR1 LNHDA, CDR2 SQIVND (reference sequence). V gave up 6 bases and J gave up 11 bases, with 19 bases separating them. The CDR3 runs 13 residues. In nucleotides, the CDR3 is TGTGCCAGTAGGGGTCCAAAACAGGGAGCGGCTTTCTTT. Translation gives CASRGPKQGAAFF.

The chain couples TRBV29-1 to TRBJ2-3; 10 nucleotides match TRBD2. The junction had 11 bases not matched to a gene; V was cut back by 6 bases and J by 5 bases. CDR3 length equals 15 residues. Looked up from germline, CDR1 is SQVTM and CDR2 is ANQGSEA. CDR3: CSVIASGSHRDTQYF. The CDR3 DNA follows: TGCAGCGTGATTGCTAGCGGGAGTCATCGAGATACGCAGTATTTT.

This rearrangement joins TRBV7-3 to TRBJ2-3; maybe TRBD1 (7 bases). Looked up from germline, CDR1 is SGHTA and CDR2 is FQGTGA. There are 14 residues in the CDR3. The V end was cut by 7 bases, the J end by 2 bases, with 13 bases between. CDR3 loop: CASTAGQPTDTQYF. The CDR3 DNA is TGTGCCAGCACCGCGGGACAGCCCACAGATACGCAGTATTTT.

The CDR3 loop reads CASSQTPTGWNTGELFF. The CDR3 DNA is TGTGCCAGCAGTCAAACTCCGACAGGTTGGAACACCGGGGAGCTGTTTTTT. The V call is TRBV5-8, the J call TRBJ2-2; maybe TRBD1 (6 bases). The germline V and J ends were trimmed by 5 bases and 1 base, with 18 bases remaining between them. Germline lookup yields CDR1 SGHTS and CDR2 YDEGEE. The CDR3 sequence is 17 residues long.

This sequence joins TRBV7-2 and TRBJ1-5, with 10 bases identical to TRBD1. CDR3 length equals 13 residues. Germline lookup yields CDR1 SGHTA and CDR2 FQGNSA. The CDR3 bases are TGTCTCCAGTCGGGGACAGGGGCACGGCCCCAGCATTTT. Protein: CLQSGTGARPQHF.

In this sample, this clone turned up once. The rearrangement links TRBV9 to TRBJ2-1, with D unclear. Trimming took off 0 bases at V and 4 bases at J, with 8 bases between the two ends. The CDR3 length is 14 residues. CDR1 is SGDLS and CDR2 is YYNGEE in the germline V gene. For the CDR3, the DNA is TGTGCCAGCAGCGTAGCTGCCCAGTACAATGAGCAGTTCTTC. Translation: CASSVAAQYNEQFF.

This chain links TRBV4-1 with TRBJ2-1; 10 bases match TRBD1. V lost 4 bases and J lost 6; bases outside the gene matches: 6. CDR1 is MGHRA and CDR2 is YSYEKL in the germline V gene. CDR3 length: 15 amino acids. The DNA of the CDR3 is TGCGCCAGCAGCCCCGGGACAGGGGATATCAATGAGCAGTTCTTC. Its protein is CASSPGTGDINEQFF.

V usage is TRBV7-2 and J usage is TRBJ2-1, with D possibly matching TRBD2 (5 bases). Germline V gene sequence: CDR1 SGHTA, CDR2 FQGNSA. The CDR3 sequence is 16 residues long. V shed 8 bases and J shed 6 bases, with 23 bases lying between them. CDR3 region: CASGLPGVDITNEQFF. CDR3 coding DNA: TGTGCCAGCGGACTCCCTGGGGTAGACATTACCAATGAGCAGTTCTTC.

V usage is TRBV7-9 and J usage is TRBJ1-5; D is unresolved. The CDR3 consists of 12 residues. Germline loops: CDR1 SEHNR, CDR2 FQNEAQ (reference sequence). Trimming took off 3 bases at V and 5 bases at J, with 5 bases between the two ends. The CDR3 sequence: CASSFSDQPQHF. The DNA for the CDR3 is TGTGCCAGCAGCTTTTCCGATCAGCCCCAGCATTTT.

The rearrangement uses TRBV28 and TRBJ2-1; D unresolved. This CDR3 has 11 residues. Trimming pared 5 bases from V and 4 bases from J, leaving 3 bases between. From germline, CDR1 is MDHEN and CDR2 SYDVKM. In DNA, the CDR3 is TGTGCCAGCAGTACATACAATGAGCAGTTCTTC. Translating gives CASSTYNEQFF.

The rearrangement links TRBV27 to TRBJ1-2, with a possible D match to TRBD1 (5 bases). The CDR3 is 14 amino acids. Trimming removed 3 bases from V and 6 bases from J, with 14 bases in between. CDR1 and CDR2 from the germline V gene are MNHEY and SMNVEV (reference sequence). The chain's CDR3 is CASSLWGLSDGYTF. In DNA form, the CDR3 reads TGTGCCAGCAGTTTGTGGGGCCTCTCCGATGGCTACACCTTC.

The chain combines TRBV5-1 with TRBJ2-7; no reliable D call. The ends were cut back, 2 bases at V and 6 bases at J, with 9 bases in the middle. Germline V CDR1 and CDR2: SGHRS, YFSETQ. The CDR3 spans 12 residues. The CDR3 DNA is TGCGCCAGCAGCTTAATCGGCGGCGAGCAGTACTTC. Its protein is CASSLIGGEQYF. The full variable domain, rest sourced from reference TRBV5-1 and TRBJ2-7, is KAGVTQTPRYLIKTRGQQVTLSCSPISGHRSVSWYQQTPGQGLQFLFEYFSETQRNKGNFPGRFSGRQFSNSRSEMNVSTLELGDSALYLCASSLIGGEQYFGPGTRLTVT.

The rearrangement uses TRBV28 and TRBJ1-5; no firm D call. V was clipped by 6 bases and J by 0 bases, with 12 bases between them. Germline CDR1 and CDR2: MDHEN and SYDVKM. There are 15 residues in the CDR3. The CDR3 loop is CASRGSGVSNQPQHF. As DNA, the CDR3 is TGTGCCAGCAGAGGTAGCGGGGTTAGCAATCAGCCCCAGCATTTT. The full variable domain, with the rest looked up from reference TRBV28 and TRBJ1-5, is DVKVTQSSRYLVKRTGEKVFLECVQDMDHENMFWYRQDPGLGLRLIYFSYDVKMKEKGDIPEGYSVSREKKERFSLILESASTNQTSMYLCASRGSGVSNQPQHFGDGTRLSIL.

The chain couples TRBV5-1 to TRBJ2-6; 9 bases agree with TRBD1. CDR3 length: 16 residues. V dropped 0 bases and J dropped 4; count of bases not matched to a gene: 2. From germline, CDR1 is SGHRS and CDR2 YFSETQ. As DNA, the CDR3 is TGCGCCAGCAGCTTGGAGGACAGGGGAGGGGCCAACGTCCTGACTTTC. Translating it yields CASSLEDRGGANVLTF.

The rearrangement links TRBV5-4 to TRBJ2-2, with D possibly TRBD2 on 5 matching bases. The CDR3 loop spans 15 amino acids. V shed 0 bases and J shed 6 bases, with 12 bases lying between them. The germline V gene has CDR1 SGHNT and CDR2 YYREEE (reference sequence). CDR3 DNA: TGTGCCAGCAGCTTGGCCGGGGAATGGTCCGGGGAGCTGTTTTTT. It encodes CASSLAGEWSGELFF.

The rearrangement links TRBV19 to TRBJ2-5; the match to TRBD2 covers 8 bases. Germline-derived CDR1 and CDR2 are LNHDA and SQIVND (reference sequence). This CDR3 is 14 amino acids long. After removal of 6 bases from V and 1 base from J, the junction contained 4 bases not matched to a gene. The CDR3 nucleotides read TGTGCCAGTAGGGGGCTAGCGGGCCAAGAGACCCAGTACTTC. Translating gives CASRGLAGQETQYF.

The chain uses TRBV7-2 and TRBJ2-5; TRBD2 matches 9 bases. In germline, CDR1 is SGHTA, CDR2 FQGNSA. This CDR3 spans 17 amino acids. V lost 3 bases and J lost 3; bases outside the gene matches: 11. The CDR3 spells CASSFRGGASGKETQYF. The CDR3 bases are TGTGCCAGCAGCTTCCGAGGTGGGGCTAGCGGGAAAGAGACCCAGTACTTC.

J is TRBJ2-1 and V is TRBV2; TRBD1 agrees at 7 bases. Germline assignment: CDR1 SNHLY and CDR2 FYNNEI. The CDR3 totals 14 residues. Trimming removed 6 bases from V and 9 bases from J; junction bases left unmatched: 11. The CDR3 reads CASRVFTGDGEQFF. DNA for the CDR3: TGTGCCAGCAGAGTATTTACAGGGGATGGTGAGCAGTTCTTC.

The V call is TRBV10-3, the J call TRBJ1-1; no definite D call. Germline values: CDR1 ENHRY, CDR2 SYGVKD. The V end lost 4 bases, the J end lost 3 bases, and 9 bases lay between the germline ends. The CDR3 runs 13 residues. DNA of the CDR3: TGTGCCATCAGTGCCAACAGAGACACTGAAGCTTTCTTT. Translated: CAISANRDTEAFF.

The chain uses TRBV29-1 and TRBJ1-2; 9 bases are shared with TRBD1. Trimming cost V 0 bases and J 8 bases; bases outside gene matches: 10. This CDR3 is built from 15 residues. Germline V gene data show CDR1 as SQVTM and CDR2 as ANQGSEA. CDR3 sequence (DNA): TGCAGCGTTGAAGATCTTTTACAGGGGGCGCAAGGCTACACCTTC. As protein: CSVEDLLQGAQGYTF.

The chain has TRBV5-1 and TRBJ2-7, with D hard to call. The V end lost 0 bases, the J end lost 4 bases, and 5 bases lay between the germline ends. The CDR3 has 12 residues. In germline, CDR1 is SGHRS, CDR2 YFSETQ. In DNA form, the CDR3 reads TGCGCCAGCAGCTTGGATCGGTACGAGCAGTACTTC. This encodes CASSLDRYEQYF.

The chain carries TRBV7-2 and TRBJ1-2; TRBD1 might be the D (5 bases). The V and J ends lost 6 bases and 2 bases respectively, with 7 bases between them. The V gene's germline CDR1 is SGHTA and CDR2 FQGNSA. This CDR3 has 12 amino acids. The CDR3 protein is CASRTENYGYTF. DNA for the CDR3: TGTGCCAGCAGGACAGAGAACTATGGCTACACCTTC.

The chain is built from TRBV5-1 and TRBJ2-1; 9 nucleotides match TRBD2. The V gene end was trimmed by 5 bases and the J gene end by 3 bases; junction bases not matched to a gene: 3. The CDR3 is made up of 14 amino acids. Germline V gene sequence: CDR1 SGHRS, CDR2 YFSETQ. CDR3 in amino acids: CASSRTSDYNEQFF. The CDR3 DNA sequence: TGCGCCAGCAGTCGGACTAGCGACTACAATGAGCAGTTCTTC.

The CDR3 sequence: CATSRDFSGGETQYF. CDR3 nucleotide sequence: TGTGCCACCAGCAGAGATTTTAGTGGAGGAGAGACCCAGTACTTC. V usage is TRBV15 and J usage is TRBJ2-5; D is possibly TRBD2 (5 bases). The CDR3 covers 15 residues. V was shortened by 0 bases and J by 4 bases, with 12 bases between the two germline ends. Germline CDR1 and CDR2: LNHNV and YYDKDF (reference sequence). The entire variable domain, with the rest obtained from reference TRBV15 and TRBJ2-5, is as follows: DAMVIQNPRYQVTQFGKPVTLSCSQTLNHNVMYWYQQKSSQAPKLLFHYYDKDFNNEADTPDNFQSRRPNTSFCFLDIRSPGLGDTAMYLCATSRDFSGGETQYFGPGTRLLVL.

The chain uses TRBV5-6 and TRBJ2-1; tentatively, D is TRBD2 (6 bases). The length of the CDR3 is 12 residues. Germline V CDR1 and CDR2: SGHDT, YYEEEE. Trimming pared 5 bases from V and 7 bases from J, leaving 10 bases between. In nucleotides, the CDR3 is TGTGCCAGCAGTTACGGGGGAAATGAGCAGTTCTTC. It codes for CASSYGGNEQFF.

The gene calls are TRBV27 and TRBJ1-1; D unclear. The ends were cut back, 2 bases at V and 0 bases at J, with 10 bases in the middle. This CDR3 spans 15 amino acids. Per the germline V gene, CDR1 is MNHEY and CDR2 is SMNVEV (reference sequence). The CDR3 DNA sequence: TGTGCCAGCAGTTTAAGTCAGTCCTTGAACACTGAAGCTTTCTTT. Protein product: CASSLSQSLNTEAFF.

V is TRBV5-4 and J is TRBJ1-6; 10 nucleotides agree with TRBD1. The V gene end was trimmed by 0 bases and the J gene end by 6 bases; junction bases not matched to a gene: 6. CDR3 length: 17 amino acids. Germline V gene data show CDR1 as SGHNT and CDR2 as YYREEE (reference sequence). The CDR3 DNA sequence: TGTGCCAGCAGCTTGGTACCGGGACAGGGGCTTAATTCACCCCTCCACTTT. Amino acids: CASSLVPGQGLNSPLHF.

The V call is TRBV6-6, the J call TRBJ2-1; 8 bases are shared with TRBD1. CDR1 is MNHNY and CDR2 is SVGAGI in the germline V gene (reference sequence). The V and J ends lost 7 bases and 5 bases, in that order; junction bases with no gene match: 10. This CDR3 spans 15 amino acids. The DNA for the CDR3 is TGTGCCAGCACCGATCTCGGGACAGGTAACAATGAGCAGTTCTTC. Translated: CASTDLGTGNNEQFF.